This TCR beta chain appears in the sequencing data of a study of CXCR3-negative and CXCR3-positive naive CD8 T cells. Study at large: Each library gave roughly 1.6 +/- 0.3 million of some 150 million TRB reads. The study's findings and limits: For memory CD8+ cells diversity was much lower, but both naive subsets had comparably high diversity. Researchers reported similar TRBV-TRBJ usage in naive CXCR3-negative and CXCR3-positive cells, though memory differed.

At 300,000 to 350,000 cells each, triplicate sorts were carried out for each CD8+ T cell subset. Notes on this clonotype: The target antigen is unknown.

From germline, CDR1 is LNHDA and CDR2 SQIVND (reference sequence). The CDR3 runs to 14 residues. The authors made the TRB cDNA libraries by 5' RACE using UMI labels. TCRdb reprocessed the 5' RACE reads and stores each CDR3 protein as one record, lacking DNA. The sample holds about 38,000 distinct CDR3 sequences. The chain links TRBV19 to TRBJ2-1. The receptor comes from a human donor in good health. Some clones in this sample may be carry-over from other donors' samples. The sequenced sample consisted of memory CD8+ T cells from blood. The CDR3: CASSIVGNYNEQFF. Supplemented by reference TRBV19 and TRBJ2-1, the full variable domain reads DGGITQSPKYLFRKEGQNVTLSCEQNLNHDAMYWYRQDPGQGLRLIYYSQIVNDFQKGDIAEGYSVSREKKESFPLTVTSAQKNPTAFYLCASSIVGNYNEQFFGPGTRLTVL.